The present T cell receptor (beta chain) was sequenced within a study of T-cell memory formation after mild COVID-19. TCR alpha and TCR beta cDNA libraries carrying sample barcodes and UMIs were produced by 5'RACE using constant-segment primers. MiXCR, applied by TCRdb to the 5' RACE reads, yields one record per CDR3 protein. The sample consists of just over 150,000 distinct CDR3 sequences, roughly 28% of them appearing once. Deletions cut 5 bases from V and 6 bases from J, with 12 bases between. The CDR3 length is 13 residues. Germline V gene sequence: CDR1 KGHDR, CDR2 SFDVKD. The clonotype comes from an adult woman who had mild COVID-19 (a few samples of this study predate the infection). Cell type and time point are not known. Material for sequencing was PBMCs or a T cell subset sorted from them (not recorded which). This rearrangement joins TRBV24-1 to TRBJ1-2; D is perhaps TRBD1 (6 bases). CDR3 in DNA: TGTGCCACCAGTGGGGGGCCGAAGGATGGCTACACCTTC. This encodes CATSGGPKDGYTF.